This entry features one TCR beta chain sequence. V was shortened by 6 bases and J by 9 bases, with 24 bases between the two germline ends. In germline, CDR1 is SGHVS, CDR2 FQNEAQ. The CDR3 spans 16 residues. This sample was taken from a study of blood T cell repertoires in COVID-19. Overall study context: PBMCs, B-cell-depleted T cells, or T cells provided the cDNA or gDNA that made up the material.

Sequencing used immunoSEQ multiplex PCR; TCRdb keeps in-frame clones, though not all of them. This sample carries fewer than 350,000 clones, approximately 91% of them seen once, and the ten largest clones take about 2.1%. Individuals drawn from about 26 US areas were about 18 to 90 years old. Participants' reported clinical history set cohort assignment. V and J are TRBV7-8 and TRBJ1-5; D possibly corresponds to TRBD1 (5 bases). The receptor comes from a woman aged 40 to 55 with acute COVID-19. Sequenced input: PBMCs or T cells enriched from blood (not recorded which). The CDR3 DNA follows: TGTGCCAGCAGTCCCAGGGAGGGGCCGGGGGATCGGCCCCAGCATTTT. Amino acid sequence: CASSPREGPGDRPQHF.